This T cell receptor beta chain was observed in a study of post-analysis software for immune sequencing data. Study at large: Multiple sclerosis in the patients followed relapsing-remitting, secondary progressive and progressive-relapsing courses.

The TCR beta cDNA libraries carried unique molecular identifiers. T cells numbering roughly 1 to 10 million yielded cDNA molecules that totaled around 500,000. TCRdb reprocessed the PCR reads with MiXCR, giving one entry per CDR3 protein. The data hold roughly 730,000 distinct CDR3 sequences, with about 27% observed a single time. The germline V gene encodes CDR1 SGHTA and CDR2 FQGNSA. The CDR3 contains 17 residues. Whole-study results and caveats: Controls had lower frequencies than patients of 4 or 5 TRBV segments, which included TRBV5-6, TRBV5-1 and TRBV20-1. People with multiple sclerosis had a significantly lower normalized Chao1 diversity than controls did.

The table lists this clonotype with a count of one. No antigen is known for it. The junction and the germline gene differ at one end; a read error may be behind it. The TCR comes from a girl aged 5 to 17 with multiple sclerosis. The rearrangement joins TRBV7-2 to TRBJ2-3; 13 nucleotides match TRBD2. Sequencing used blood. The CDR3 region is CAGSLRTSGGSTDTQYF. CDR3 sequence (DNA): TGTGCCGGCAGCTTACGGACTAGCGGGGGTAGCACAGATACGCAGTATTTT. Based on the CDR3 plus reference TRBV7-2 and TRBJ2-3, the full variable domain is GAGVSQSPSNKVTEKGKDVELRCDPISGHTALYWYRQSLGQGLEFLIYFQGNSAPDKSGLPSDRFSAERTGGSVSTLTIQRTQQEDSAVYLCAGSLRTSGGSTDTQYFGPGTRLTVL.